This T cell receptor (beta chain) was sequenced for a study of blood T cell repertoires in COVID-19. Authors' analysis steps: Reference gene primer amplification gave estimated nucleated cell counts. Generated by immunoSEQ multiplex PCR, the TCRdb table keeps only in-frame clones and is missing some. V, J and clone size reflect that table, while D and trimming were determined from the DNA. The sample carries hundreds of thousands of clones, about nine tenths recorded once. This clone was seen only once. All enrollees were about 18 to 100 years old and from 20 to 25 US areas. V was clipped by 10 bases and J by 8 bases; unmatched bases: 10. Germline V gene data show CDR1 as MNHEY and CDR2 as SVGAGI. CDR3 length: 13 residues.

Source material: PBMCs or T cells enriched from blood (not recorded which). This clonotype was sampled from a woman aged 30 to 39 who had recovered from COVID-19. The chain carries TRBV6-5 and TRBJ1-4; 7 bases match TRBD1. The DNA of the CDR3 is TGTGCCACCGGACAGGCGGGAATAGAAAAACTGTTTTTT. Encoded protein: CATGQAGIEKLFF.